This T cell receptor beta chain originates from a study of blood T cell repertoires in COVID-19. Study details: Some COVID-19 samples were acute and others convalescent; all came from the United States, Italy and Spain.

Authors' processing steps: How many nucleated cells were present was estimated from reference gene primer amplification. Assay: immunoSEQ multiplex PCR; the TCRdb copy retains only in-frame clones and omits some. D and trimming were read from the DNA, whereas the V and J calls and clone size are those reported in that table. The sample shows about 260,000 clones, approximately 87% of them seen only once. The origin of this receptor is a woman in her forties or fifties with acute or convalescent COVID-19. Source material: peripheral blood.

CDR3 sequence: CAWSPSREETEAFF. DNA for the CDR3: TGTGCCTGGAGTCCTTCTAGGGAGGAAACTGAAGCTTTCTTT. V usage is TRBV30 and J usage is TRBJ1-1; D gene uncertain. Germline CDR1 is GTSNPN and CDR2 is SVGIG (reference sequence). V lost 2 bases and J 5 bases, leaving 15 bases between the germline ends. CDR3 size: 14 residues. The entire variable domain, with the rest obtained from reference TRBV30 and TRBJ1-1, is as follows: SQTIHQWPATLVQPVGSPLSLECTVEGTSNPNLYWYRQAAGRGLQLLFYSVGIGQISSEVPQNLSASRPQDRQFILSSKKLLLSDSGFYLCAWSPSREETEAFFGQGTRLTVV.